Listed here are 26 T cell receptor beta chains from one sample, sequenced in a study of T-cell reconstitution after alpha-beta-depleted transplantation in children (TCRdb year 2016). The sample's time point label, decoded: day 60 (about 2 months) after transplantation. This specimen's treatment or condition label, interpreted: allogeneic hematopoietic cell transplantation with graft depleted of TCRalphabeta T cells and CD19 B cells. Libraries were made using PCR. TCRdb names Illumina HiSeq 2500 as the instrument used. Molecular barcoding was employed in the preparation of TCR libraries, with unique molecular identifiers being used to normalize TCRbeta repertoire quantification. TCRdb reanalyzed the raw reads on its own, using fastp at Q25 for trimming and MiXCR for clone calling, and kept in-frame beta chains. When rows share a CDR3 protein, they turn into one entry using the most common DNA and genes. The sample contains 44,000 or so distinct CDR3 sequences, around 8.8% of them found a single time. 27% of the sample rests with the top ten.

The source material was PBMCs, mostly from graft donor cells, sampled 60 days after TCRalphabeta/CD19-depleted stem cell transplant. These receptors originate from a male patient between 2 and 10 years old who had a stem cell transplant for chronic granulomatous disease, so the T cells may come from the graft donor.

This clonotype was counted ten times or more. The rearrangement links TRBV20-1 to TRBJ2-3; D gene unclear. From germline, CDR1 is DFQATT and CDR2 SNEGSKA (reference sequence). This CDR3 is 12 amino acids long. Trimming took off 7 bases at V and 0 bases at J, with 8 bases between the two ends. CDR3 nucleotides: TGCAGTGGGGCGGAAAGCACAGATACGCAGTATTTT. This encodes CSGAESTDTQYF.

This clonotype was observed many times. The rearrangement joins TRBV7-8 to TRBJ2-1; maybe TRBD2 (6 bases). The germline V and J ends were trimmed by 5 bases and 8 bases, with 19 bases remaining between them. Germline lookup yields CDR1 SGHVS and CDR2 FQNEAQ. The CDR3 runs to 15 residues. The CDR3 sequence: CASSLSGTRNDEQFF. The CDR3 bases are TGTGCCAGCAGCCTTTCTGGGACTCGGAACGATGAGCAGTTCTTC.

The chain links TRBV5-1 to TRBJ2-2; D is possibly TRBD1 (6 bases). V gave up 5 bases and J gave up 2 bases, with 13 bases separating them. Germline V gene data show CDR1 as SGHRS and CDR2 as YFSETQ. CDR3 length: 15 residues. CDR3 sequence: CASRPDRINTGELFF. In DNA, the CDR3 is TGCGCCAGCAGGCCCGACAGGATTAACACCGGGGAGCTGTTTTTT.

This clonotype occurred many times. The chain links TRBV7-2 to TRBJ2-5; 10 bases are a match to TRBD2. V gave up 0 bases and J gave up 3 bases; unmatched junction bases: 10. The CDR3 loop spans 18 amino acids. Germline CDR1 reads SGHTA; CDR2 reads FQGNSA. DNA for the CDR3: TGTGCCAGCAGCTTAGCTTACGGACTAGCGGCGACCAAAGAGACCCAGTACTTC. Protein product: CASSLAYGLAATKETQYF.

The genes are TRBV5-1 and TRBJ1-4, with 8 bases fitting TRBD1. The CDR3 runs to 15 residues. The V segment lost 5 bases and the J segment 5 bases; nucleotides outside the gene matches: 8. Per germline, CDR1 SGHRS and CDR2 YFSETQ. CDR3 sequence reads: CASRQLGTGNEKLFF. DNA of the CDR3: TGCGCCAGCAGACAACTCGGGACAGGCAATGAAAAACTGTTTTTT.

This rearrangement joins TRBV12-3 or TRBV12-4 to TRBJ2-1; 7 bases are shared with TRBD2. Trimming at V came to 3 bases and at J to 2 bases, leaving 1 base not matched to a gene. This CDR3 comprises 14 residues. The CDR3 nucleotides are TGTGCCAGCAGTTTCCTAGCGGCCTACAATGAGCAGTTCTTC. Protein sequence: CASSFLAAYNEQFF.

The chain couples TRBV5-1 to TRBJ2-1, with 8 positions matching TRBD2. The CDR3 has 14 amino acids. Germline V gives CDR1 SGHRS, CDR2 YFSETQ. V lost 1 base and J lost 6; bases outside the gene matches: 3. The CDR3 DNA reads TGCGCCAGCAGCTTGCTAGCGGGTCCCAATGAGCAGTTCTTC. Its translation: CASSLLAGPNEQFF. The variable domain in full, with the rest retrieved from reference TRBV5-1 and TRBJ2-1, is KAGVTQTPRYLIKTRGQQVTLSCSPISGHRSVSWYQQTPGQGLQFLFEYFSETQRNKGNFPGRFSGRQFSNSRSEMNVSTLELGDSALYLCASSLLAGPNEQFFGPGTRLTVL.

This clonotype showed up many times. The chain is built from TRBV7-9 and TRBJ2-2; D tentatively fits TRBD1 or TRBD2 (5 bases each). In germline, CDR1 is SEHNR, CDR2 FQNEAQ (reference sequence). The CDR3 is made up of 17 amino acids. Deletions cut 6 bases from V and 0 bases from J, with 17 bases between. CDR3 DNA: TGTGCCAGCAGTGTCGGCCCGGGGACCACGAACACCGGGGAGCTGTTTTTT. It specifies CASSVGPGTTNTGELFF.

There are many counts of this clonotype. The rearrangement uses TRBV7-2 and TRBJ2-1, with TRBD2 as a possible D gene (6 bases). The CDR3 consists of 14 residues. CDR1 and CDR2 from the germline V gene are SGHTA and FQGNSA. V lost 5 bases and J 5 bases, leaving 13 bases between the germline ends. CDR3 loop: CASSVGGSDNEQFF. The CDR3 coding sequence is TGTGCCAGCAGCGTAGGAGGGTCGGACAATGAGCAGTTCTTC.

This clonotype was recorded a few times. The V gene is TRBV20-1, the J gene TRBJ2-7, with 7 positions matching TRBD1. The CDR3 consists of 15 residues. Germline assignment: CDR1 DFQATT and CDR2 SNEGSKA (reference sequence). The junction had 9 bases not matched to a gene; V was cut back by 2 bases and J by 2 bases. CDR3 protein: CSARRIRDSPYEQYF. The CDR3 bases are TGCAGTGCTAGACGGATCCGGGACAGCCCCTACGAGCAGTACTTC.

This clonotype has at least ten counts. The chain is built from TRBV27 and TRBJ1-2; 7 bases line up with TRBD1. The J segment lost 1 base and the V segment lost 4 bases, leaving 18 bases of the junction unmatched. Germline-derived CDR1 and CDR2 are MNHEY and SMNVEV (reference sequence). The CDR3 length is 19 residues. CDR3 loop: CASSSTWKGATGRNYGYTF. As DNA, the CDR3 is TGTGCCAGCAGTTCGACTTGGAAGGGAGCGACAGGGCGTAACTATGGCTACACCTTC.

This clonotype was found many times. The chain is built from TRBV11-2 and TRBJ2-3; D not resolved. Trimming removed 3 bases from V and 6 bases from J, with 10 bases in between. The CDR3 totals 13 residues. Germline values: CDR1 SGHAT, CDR2 FQNNGV. The CDR3 DNA sequence: TGTGCCAGCAGCTTCCTTCTTTTGGATACGCAGTATTTT. Amino acids: CASSFLLLDTQYF. The whole variable domain, remainder taken from reference TRBV11-2 and TRBJ2-3, is EAGVAQSPRYKIIEKRQSVAFWCNPISGHATLYWYQQILGQGPKLLIQFQNNGVVDDSQLPKDRFSAERLKGVDSTLKIQPAKLEDSAVYLCASSFLLLDTQYFGPGTRLTVL.

This clonotype showed up many times. The chain couples TRBV7-2 to TRBJ2-3, with D uncertain. The CDR3 is 13 amino acids. Germline values: CDR1 SGHTA, CDR2 FQGNSA. The V end lost 1 base, the J end lost 0 bases, and 2 bases lay between the germline ends. The CDR3 is CASSLGSTDTQYF. As DNA, the CDR3 is TGTGCCAGCAGCTTAGGGAGCACAGATACGCAGTATTTT.

This clonotype was seen repeatedly, ten times or more. The V and J genes are TRBV4-3 and TRBJ1-2; TRBD1 is a possible D gene (6 bases). V was pared by 0 bases and J by 4 bases, with 15 bases between. Germline V gene data show CDR1 as LGHNA and CDR2 as YSLEER. The CDR3 spans 16 residues. CDR3 sequence (DNA): TGCGCCAGCAGCCAAGATCATGGGGACACCAGCTATGGCTACACCTTC. It is translated as CASSQDHGDTSYGYTF.

This clonotype showed up many times. The J gene is TRBJ2-7, the V gene TRBV28; 9 bases are a match to TRBD1. From germline, CDR1 is MDHEN and CDR2 SYDVKM. V lost 5 bases and J lost 7; bases outside the gene matches: 12. The CDR3 runs to 15 residues. CDR3 sequence: CASSTPQQGAGEQYF. CDR3 DNA sequence: TGTGCCAGCAGTACCCCCCAACAGGGGGCAGGGGAGCAGTACTTC.

This clonotype was counted many times. The chain couples TRBV14 to TRBJ1-1; D gene unclear. Germline CDR1 reads SGHDN; CDR2 reads FVKESK. CDR3 size: 13 residues. V was shortened by 5 bases and J by 2 bases, with 9 bases between the two germline ends. The CDR3 is CASSLVQNTEAFF. In nucleotides, the CDR3 is TGTGCCAGCAGCTTGGTCCAAAACACTGAAGCTTTCTTT. Using reference TRBV14 and TRBJ1-1 for the parts outside the CDR3, the full variable domain is EAGVTQFPSHSVIEKGQTVTLRCDPISGHDNLYWYRRVMGKEIKFLLHFVKESKQDESGMPNNRFLAERTGGTYSTLKVQPAELEDSGVYFCASSLVQNTEAFFGQGTRLTVV.

This clonotype was detected ten times or more. The V and J genes are TRBV5-1 and TRBJ1-3, with D unresolved. The CDR3 is 17 residues long. The V end lost 0 bases, the J end lost 0 bases, and 13 bases lay between the germline ends. Germline-derived CDR1 and CDR2 are SGHRS and YFSETQ. CDR3 bases: TGCGCCAGCAGCTTGGGACGGAACTCCAACTCTGGAAACACCATATATTTT. It codes for CASSLGRNSNSGNTIYF.

Many counts were recorded for this clonotype. V usage is TRBV10-3 and J usage is TRBJ2-3, with D possibly matching TRBD2 (6 bases). Germline loops: CDR1 ENHRY, CDR2 SYGVKD. Trimming removed 6 bases from V and 2 bases from J, with 18 bases in between. The CDR3 covers 16 residues. The CDR3 here is CAISKREDTYTDTQYF. DNA of the CDR3: TGTGCCATCAGCAAGAGGGAGGACACTTACACAGATACGCAGTATTTT.

This chain uses TRBV18 with TRBJ2-7; TRBD2 matches 9 bases. The ends lost 2 bases at V and 4 bases at J; junction bases unmatched: 3. The CDR3 totals 14 residues. Germline-derived CDR1 and CDR2 are KGHSH and LQKENI. CDR3 DNA sequence: TGTGCCAGCTCACCAGGGCTAGCGGGGTACGAGCAGTACTTC. It is translated as CASSPGLAGYEQYF.

This clonotype was seen many times. The V gene is TRBV7-2, the J gene TRBJ2-5; the D gene is possibly TRBD2 (6 bases). The V end was cut by 5 bases, the J end by 2 bases, with 18 bases between. This CDR3 region has 16 residues. From germline, CDR1 is SGHTA and CDR2 FQGNSA. CDR3 sequence: CASSPPRHGGQETQYF. The CDR3 DNA sequence: TGTGCCAGCAGCCCACCTCGCCATGGGGGGCAAGAGACCCAGTACTTC.

This clonotype was seen ten or more times. The rearrangement joins TRBV24-1 to TRBJ2-3; 13 bases fit TRBD2. This CDR3 has 17 residues. From germline, CDR1 is KGHDR and CDR2 SFDVKD. V was clipped by 1 base and J by 6 bases; unmatched bases: 6. This chain's CDR3 is CATSDFGLAGEGDTQYF. The CDR3 DNA follows: TGTGCCACCAGTGATTTCGGACTAGCGGGAGAGGGGGATACGCAGTATTTT.

This clonotype showed up just a few times. This chain links TRBV16 with TRBJ2-1, with a weak D call TRBD1 (6 bases). Between the trimmed V and J ends, which lost 0 bases and 4 bases, there was a span of 13 bases. Germline-derived CDR1 and CDR2 are KGHSY and FQNENV. The CDR3 length is 16 residues. The CDR3 coding sequence is TGTGCCAGCAGCCAATCGATCAGGACAGAATACAATGAGCAGTTCTTC. It translates to CASSQSIRTEYNEQFF.

This clonotype was counted ten times or more. This rearrangement joins TRBV20-1 to TRBJ1-1; D ambiguous. Per the germline V gene, CDR1 is DFQATT and CDR2 is SNEGSKA (reference sequence). V lost 0 bases, J lost 4 bases, and 15 bases lay in between. The CDR3 totals 15 residues. This CDR3 reads CSARDFGGSGTEAFF. As DNA, the CDR3 is TGCAGTGCTAGAGATTTCGGCGGGTCTGGCACTGAAGCTTTCTTT.

J is TRBJ2-7 and V is TRBV10-3; no definite D call. Germline V gene data show CDR1 as ENHRY and CDR2 as SYGVKD. This CDR3 contains 14 residues. V lost 2 bases to trimming and J lost 3 bases, with 11 bases between them. The DNA of the CDR3 is TGTGCCATCAGTGAGATGGGGTGGATCTACGAGCAGTACTTC. Protein sequence: CAISEMGWIYEQYF.

This clonotype was recorded many times. The chain is built from TRBV11-3 and TRBJ1-1; D remains ambiguous. With 1 base removed from V and 2 bases from J, the gap between germline ends came to 8 bases. This CDR3 region has 14 residues. The germline CDR1 and CDR2 sequences are SGHNT and YENEEA. DNA for the CDR3: TGTGCCAGCAGCTTAGGCGGCCCCAACACTGAAGCTTTCTTT. Translated: CASSLGGPNTEAFF.

This clonotype was detected a few times. The V gene is TRBV6-2 or TRBV6-3, the J gene TRBJ2-3; 7 nucleotides align to TRBD2. With 10 bases clipped from V and 2 bases from J, the junction kept 12 bases outside the gene matches. The CDR3 runs 15 residues. Germline-derived CDR1 and CDR2 are MNHEY and SVGEGT. CDR3: CAIRRLAGFTDTQYF. In DNA form, the CDR3 reads TGTGCCATCCGCCGACTAGCAGGTTTCACAGATACGCAGTATTTT.